The 26 T cell receptor beta chains below come from one sample, sequenced in a study of T cell responses to AZD1222 COVID-19 vaccine. The assay was immunoSEQ multiplex PCR, and TCRdb's table has in-frame clones only and misses some. The table lists about 130,000 clones, about 90% of them singletons, with 1.5% to 2% in the top ten. Sample: peripheral blood, taken on day 0 of AZD1222 vaccination. The source is an adult in good health.

This clone was seen a single time. The rearrangement joins TRBV5-1 to TRBJ1-2; D not certain. The germline gives CDR1 SGHRS, CDR2 YFSETQ. The CDR3 loop spans 14 amino acids. Trimming took 4 bases from V and 3 from J, leaving 13 bases between them. CDR3 residues: CASSAIQMDYGYTF. CDR3 coding DNA: TGCGCCAGCAGCGCCATCCAGATGGACTATGGCTACACCTTC.

The gene calls are TRBV6-6 and TRBJ1-4; D might be TRBD1 (5 bases). There are 14 residues in the CDR3. Germline loops: CDR1 MNHNY, CDR2 SVGAGI (reference sequence). Deletions cut 8 bases from V and 2 bases from J, with 12 bases between. The CDR3 coding sequence is TGTGCCAGCCAACTTGGGGGGACTAATGAAAAACTGTTTTTT. This sequence encodes CASQLGGTNEKLFF.

The chain combines TRBV6-2 or TRBV6-3 with TRBJ1-5; unclear D gene. The CDR3 is 15 amino acids. The germline CDR1 and CDR2 sequences are MNHEY and SVGEGT. The V and J ends lost 5 bases and 5 bases respectively, with 16 bases between them. The CDR3 is CASSLERSLYQPQHF. In DNA, the CDR3 is TGTGCCAGCAGTCTCGAGCGGAGTCTTTATCAGCCCCAGCATTTT.

V usage is TRBV11-2 and J usage is TRBJ1-1; 7 bases map to TRBD1. This CDR3 is 14 amino acids long. Germline CDR1 SGHAT, CDR2 FQNNGV. The V segment lost 3 bases and the J segment 5 bases; nucleotides outside the gene matches: 6. The CDR3 DNA sequence: TGTGCCAGCAGCTTGAGGGGGCTTGAGACTGAAGCTTTCTTT. This encodes CASSLRGLETEAFF. The full variable domain, its missing parts supplied by reference TRBV11-2 and TRBJ1-1, is EAGVAQSPRYKIIEKRQSVAFWCNPISGHATLYWYQQILGQGPKLLIQFQNNGVVDDSQLPKDRFSAERLKGVDSTLKIQPAKLEDSAVYLCASSLRGLETEAFFGQGTRLTVV.

V gene TRBV6-5 combines with J gene TRBJ2-5; weak D call: TRBD2 (5 bases). Trimming removed 6 bases at V and 4 bases at J, with 12 bases between. Germline CDR1 reads MNHEY; CDR2 reads SVGAGI. The CDR3 loop spans 13 amino acids. The CDR3 region has the DNA TGTGCCAGCAGGGCGGGTCTGGGAGAGACCCAGTACTTC. Residues: CASRAGLGETQYF.

This chain uses TRBV7-8 with TRBJ1-6; no clear D gene. This CDR3 spans 15 amino acids. Germline loops: CDR1 SGHVS, CDR2 FQNEAQ. Trimming took off 2 bases at V and 9 bases at J, with 14 bases between the two ends. CDR3 nucleotide sequence: TGTGCCAGCAGCTTATCCCCGCAGAACAGTTCACCCCTCCACTTT. As protein: CASSLSPQNSSPLHF.

The chain employs TRBV7-9 and TRBJ2-1, with D uncertain. The CDR3 runs to 12 residues. Looked up from germline, CDR1 is SEHNR and CDR2 is FQNEAQ (reference sequence). Trimming took off 11 bases at V and 5 bases at J, with 13 bases between the two ends. The DNA for the CDR3 is TGTGCCGGAGATCCCCTAGACAATGAGCAGTTCTTC. The encoded protein is CAGDPLDNEQFF.

This chain joins TRBV7-2 and TRBJ2-7, with TRBD2 identical over 7 bases. The CDR3 is 14 amino acids. V gave up 3 bases and J gave up 4 bases; unmatched junction bases: 6. Germline CDR1 SGHTA, CDR2 FQGNSA. The CDR3 spells CASSFQRGDYEQYF. For the CDR3, the DNA is TGTGCCAGCAGCTTCCAGCGGGGTGATTACGAGCAGTACTTC.

This rearrangement joins TRBV19 to TRBJ2-2; TRBD2 agrees at 7 bases. Germline lookup yields CDR1 LNHDA and CDR2 SQIVND (reference sequence). The CDR3 runs to 14 residues. V lost 6 bases and J lost 1; bases outside the gene matches: 2. CDR3 nucleotide sequence: TGTGCCAGTAGAGTAGCGGGGAACACCGGGGAGCTGTTTTTT. Its protein product is CASRVAGNTGELFF.

The chain combines TRBV2 with TRBJ2-7; D perhaps matches TRBD2 (6 bases). Germline V gene sequence: CDR1 SNHLY, CDR2 FYNNEI. The CDR3 runs to 16 residues. Trimming cost V 6 bases and J 5 bases, with 23 bases left between them. CDR3 protein: CASRRLPGLQVHEQYF. CDR3 nucleotide sequence: TGTGCCAGCAGGCGGTTACCGGGACTCCAGGTACACGAGCAGTACTTC.

This rearrangement joins TRBV3-1 (or the pseudogene TRBV3-2) to TRBJ1-2; D uncertain. The CDR3 loop spans 14 amino acids. Germline V gene sequence: CDR1 LGHDT, CDR2 YNNKEL (reference sequence). The ends were cut back, 3 bases at V and 4 bases at J, with 12 bases in the middle. The CDR3 DNA follows: TGTGCCAGCAGCCAGAATATAGAACCCTATGGCTACACCTTC. Translating gives CASSQNIEPYGYTF.

The chain links TRBV5-1 to TRBJ1-1; TRBD1 matches at 7 bases. There are 13 residues in the CDR3. The V gene's germline CDR1 is SGHRS and CDR2 YFSETQ. V was clipped by 7 bases and J by 2 bases; unmatched bases: 5. The DNA for the CDR3 is TGCGCCAGCCAGGGGGTGTTTAACACTGAAGCTTTCTTT. Protein product: CASQGVFNTEAFF.

The chain carries TRBV5-1 and TRBJ2-3; 11 nucleotides align to TRBD2. V lost 4 bases, J lost 1 base, and 5 bases stayed unmatched. Germline V gene data show CDR1 as SGHRS and CDR2 as YFSETQ. The CDR3 runs to 16 residues. The CDR3 coding sequence is TGCGCCAGCAGCCCGACTAGCGGGACAGGCACAGATACGCAGTATTTT. Protein sequence: CASSPTSGTGTDTQYF.

This chain's CDR3 is CASSFGTLSYEQYF. As DNA, the CDR3 is TGTGCCAGCAGCTTCGGGACACTCTCCTACGAGCAGTACTTC. V is TRBV5-4 and J is TRBJ2-7; perhaps TRBD1 as D (6 bases). With 2 bases removed from V and 0 bases from J, the gap between germline ends came to 9 bases. CDR3 size: 14 residues. The germline V gene has CDR1 SGHNT and CDR2 YYREEE (reference sequence).

The rearrangement joins TRBV7-9 to TRBJ2-3, with unresolved D. Deletions cut 5 bases from V and 6 bases from J, with 15 bases between. CDR1 SEHNR and CDR2 FQNEAQ come from the germline V gene (reference sequence). The CDR3 has 14 residues. The CDR3 loop is CASSPDSGPDTQYF. CDR3 in DNA: TGTGCCAGCAGCCCTGACTCGGGCCCGGATACGCAGTATTTT.

This clone occurred once. V usage is TRBV5-1 and J usage is TRBJ2-5; 11 bases map to TRBD1. The CDR3 extends over 16 amino acids. The V gene end was trimmed by 4 bases and the J gene end by 5 bases; junction bases not matched to a gene: 10. The germline V gene has CDR1 SGHRS and CDR2 YFSETQ. CDR3 in amino acids: CASSRLGTGGTETQYF. Written as DNA, the CDR3 is TGCGCCAGCAGCAGACTCGGGACAGGGGGGACCGAGACCCAGTACTTC.

CDR3 nucleotides: TGTGCCAGCAGCCCACAGGGCTCAGGAAAACTGTTTTTT. Protein product: CASSPQGSGKLFF. V is TRBV6-5 and J is TRBJ1-4; weak D call: TRBD1 (6 bases). Trimming pared 6 bases from V and 10 bases from J, leaving 15 bases between. Germline lookup yields CDR1 MNHEY and CDR2 SVGAGI. The CDR3 consists of 13 residues.

The V call is TRBV15, the J call TRBJ2-2; D gene uncertain. V was pared by 1 base and J by 3 bases, with 9 bases between. The CDR3 is 15 amino acids. Germline assignment: CDR1 LNHNV and CDR2 YYDKDF (reference sequence). In nucleotides, the CDR3 is TGTGCCACCAGCAGAGGGCTCTTAGACACCGGGGAGCTGTTTTTT. Its translation: CATSRGLLDTGELFF.

The chain has TRBV14 and TRBJ1-2; no reliable D call. Germline-derived CDR1 and CDR2 are SGHDN and FVKESK. The ends were cut back, 1 base at V and 8 bases at J, with 11 bases in the middle. There are 13 residues in the CDR3. CDR3 bases: TGTGCCAGCAGCCAAGTCTACCGGCGCGGCTACACCTTC. This gives the protein CASSQVYRRGYTF.

The chain recombines TRBV6-5 with TRBJ1-5, with D possibly matching TRBD1 (5 bases). V dropped 6 bases and J dropped 1 base, with 10 bases sitting between them. This CDR3 is built from 14 residues. Germline assignment: CDR1 MNHEY and CDR2 SVGAGI. The CDR3 sequence is CASRPWDSNQPQHF. The CDR3 region has the DNA TGTGCCAGCAGACCTTGGGACAGCAATCAGCCCCAGCATTTT.

V is TRBV6-2 or TRBV6-3 and J is TRBJ2-3; TRBD2 aligns across 8 bases. The CDR3 extends over 19 amino acids. The V and J ends lost 4 bases and 1 base, in that order; junction bases with no gene match: 16. Looked up from germline, CDR1 is MNHEY and CDR2 is SVGEGT. CDR3 region: CASSWRTIIAGTRTDTQYF. CDR3 DNA: TGTGCCAGCAGTTGGCGAACTATTATAGCGGGGACGCGCACAGATACGCAGTATTTT.

This chain links TRBV4-2 with TRBJ2-5, with 16 bases matching TRBD2. CDR1 LGHNA and CDR2 YNFKEQ come from the germline V gene. CDR3 length: 18 residues. The V and J ends lost 4 bases and 5 bases, in that order; junction bases with no gene match: 10. The CDR3 sequence is CASSPRGGTSGGAETQYF. The CDR3 DNA reads TGTGCCAGCAGCCCCCGGGGCGGGACTAGCGGGGGGGCCGAGACCCAGTACTTC.

The chain carries TRBV4-1 and TRBJ1-6, with 8 bases aligning to TRBD1. The CDR3 extends over 16 amino acids. V was clipped by 1 base and J by 7 bases; unmatched bases: 6. Germline CDR1 reads MGHRA; CDR2 reads YSYEKL. The CDR3 protein is CASSQVVTGGNSPLHF. The CDR3 coding sequence is TGCGCCAGCAGCCAAGTGGTCACAGGGGGAAATTCACCCCTCCACTTT.

The chain has TRBV9 and TRBJ2-3; no definite D call. CDR1 is SGDLS, CDR2 YYNGEE, per germline. The CDR3 totals 15 residues. Trimming removed 0 bases from V and 2 bases from J, with 10 bases in between. The chain's CDR3 is CASSVAIVSTDTQYF. CDR3 bases: TGTGCCAGCAGCGTAGCAATAGTATCCACAGATACGCAGTATTTT.

The rearrangement joins TRBV19 to TRBJ2-5; weak D call: TRBD2 (6 bases). The V and J ends lost 3 bases and 0 bases respectively, with 8 bases between them. Germline V CDR1 and CDR2: LNHDA, SQIVND (reference sequence). This CDR3 has 14 residues. CDR3 sequence: CASSMRGYQETQYF. The CDR3, as DNA: TGTGCCAGTAGTATGCGGGGTTACCAAGAGACCCAGTACTTC.

This rearrangement joins TRBV4-1 to TRBJ2-7; the match to TRBD2 covers 7 bases. The CDR3 runs to 16 residues. Germline CDR1 MGHRA, CDR2 YSYEKL. Trimming cost V 0 bases and J 0 bases; bases outside gene matches: 5. The CDR3 protein is CASSQEWGGSSYEQYF. CDR3 DNA: TGCGCCAGCAGCCAAGAGTGGGGGGGGAGCTCCTACGAGCAGTACTTC.